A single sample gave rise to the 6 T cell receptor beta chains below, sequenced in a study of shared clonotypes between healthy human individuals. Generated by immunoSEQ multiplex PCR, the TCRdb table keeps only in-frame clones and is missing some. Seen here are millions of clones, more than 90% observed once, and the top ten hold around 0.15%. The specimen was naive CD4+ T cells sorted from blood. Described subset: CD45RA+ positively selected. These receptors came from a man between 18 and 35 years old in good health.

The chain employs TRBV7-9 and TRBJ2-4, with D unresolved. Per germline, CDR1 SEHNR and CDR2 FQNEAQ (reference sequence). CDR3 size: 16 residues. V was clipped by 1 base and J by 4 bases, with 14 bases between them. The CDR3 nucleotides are TGTGCCAGCAGCTTAGTGGTCGACAAGTTAAAAAACATTCAGTACTTC. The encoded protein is CASSLVVDKLKNIQYF.

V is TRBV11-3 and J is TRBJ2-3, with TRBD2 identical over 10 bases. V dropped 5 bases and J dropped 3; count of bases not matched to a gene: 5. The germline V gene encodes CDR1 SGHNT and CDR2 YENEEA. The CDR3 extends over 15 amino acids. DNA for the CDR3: TGTGCCAGCAGCATAGCTAGCGGGAGAACAGATACGCAGTATTTT. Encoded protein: CASSIASGRTDTQYF.

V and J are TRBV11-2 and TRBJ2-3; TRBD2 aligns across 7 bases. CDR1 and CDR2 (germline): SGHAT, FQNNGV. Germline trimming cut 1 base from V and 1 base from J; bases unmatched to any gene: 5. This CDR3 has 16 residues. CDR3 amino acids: CASSLVGGSGTDTQYF. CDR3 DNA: TGTGCCAGCAGCTTAGTGGGGGGGAGTGGCACAGATACGCAGTATTTT. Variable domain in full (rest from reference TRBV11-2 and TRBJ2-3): EAGVAQSPRYKIIEKRQSVAFWCNPISGHATLYWYQQILGQGPKLLIQFQNNGVVDDSQLPKDRFSAERLKGVDSTLKIQPAKLEDSAVYLCASSLVGGSGTDTQYFGPGTRLTVL.

In DNA, the CDR3 is TGTGCCATCAGTGATGCCGGGACAGGGAGGGCAAACACTGAAGCTTTCTTT. The encoded protein is CAISDAGTGRANTEAFF. This sequence joins TRBV10-3 and TRBJ1-1, with 9 bases that match TRBD1. Trimming took 3 bases from V and 2 from J; bases not matched to a gene: 10. The CDR3 has 17 amino acids. Germline V lookup: CDR1 ENHRY, CDR2 SYGVKD.

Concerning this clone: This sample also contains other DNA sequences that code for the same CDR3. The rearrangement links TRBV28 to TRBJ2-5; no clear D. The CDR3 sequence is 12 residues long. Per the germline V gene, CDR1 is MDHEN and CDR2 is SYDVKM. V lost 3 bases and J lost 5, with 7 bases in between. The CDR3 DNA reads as TGTGCCAGCAGTTTCGTCGGCGAGACCCAGTACTTC. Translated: CASSFVGETQYF.

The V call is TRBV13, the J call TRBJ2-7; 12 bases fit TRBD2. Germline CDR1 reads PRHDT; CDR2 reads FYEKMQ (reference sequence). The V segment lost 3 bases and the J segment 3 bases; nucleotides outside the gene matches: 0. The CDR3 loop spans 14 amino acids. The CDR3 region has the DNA TGTGCCAGCAGCTTGGGACTAGCGGGCTACGAGCAGTACTTC. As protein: CASSLGLAGYEQYF.